The clone carrying this T cell receptor beta chain has just a few counts. Some clones are missing from TCRdb's copy, which holds only in-frame ones; the method was immunoSEQ multiplex PCR. The table lists a few million clones, roughly 95% of them singletons, with over 1.5% in the top ten. Terminally differentiated effector memory CD45RA+ cells were excluded from the naive CD8 cells, which were CD45RO-negative and positively selected for CCR7. V was pared by 4 bases and J by 3 bases, with 5 bases of the junction left unmatched. There are 15 residues in the CDR3. The germline gives CDR1 LNHDA, CDR2 SQIVND (reference sequence). The data derive from a study of shared clonotypes between healthy human individuals.

The rearrangement joins TRBV19 to TRBJ1-5; TRBD1 aligns across 8 bases. The sequence was obtained from a man younger than 30 in good health. Some clones in this sample may be carry-over from other donors' samples. The material sequenced was naive CD8+ T cells from PBMCs. The CDR3 reads CASSKTGGNNQPQHF. In nucleotides, the CDR3 is TGTGCCAGTAGTAAAACAGGGGGGAACAATCAGCCCCAGCATTTT.